The 25 T cell receptor beta chains given below trace back to one sample, sequenced in a study of blood T cell repertoires in COVID-19. The repertoire was sequenced with immunoSEQ multiplex PCR; TCRdb's copy has only in-frame clones and lacks some. This sample has about 110,000 clones; approximately 70% occur once, and the top ten carry more than 0.75%. Sequencing was performed on peripheral blood. The receptors here all came from a human donor with acute or convalescent COVID-19. The donor label of this sample is uncertain.

There are a few counts of this clone. The chain has TRBV6-5 and TRBJ2-7, with 8 positions matching TRBD1. The V gene end was trimmed by 5 bases and the J gene end by 3 bases; junction bases not matched to a gene: 9. CDR3 length equals 15 residues. CDR1 and CDR2 (germline): MNHEY, SVGAGI. CDR3 in DNA: TGTGCCAGCAGTAAGGGACAGGTGCGTGGCTACGAGCAGTACGTC. It is translated as CASSKGQVRGYEQYV.

The J gene is TRBJ2-7, the V gene TRBV5-1, with D perhaps TRBD1 (7 bases). The V end was cut by 4 bases, the J end by 5 bases, with 19 bases between. The CDR3 is 15 amino acids. Germline V gene data show CDR1 as SGHRS and CDR2 as YFSETQ. The CDR3 DNA reads TGCGCCAGCAGCCTTGGGGACTTCCAGGGGGACGAGCAGTACGTC. Translation: CASSLGDFQGDEQYV.

This clone was seen a handful of times. The rearrangement joins TRBV9 to TRBJ2-3; 10 bases are shared with TRBD2. The CDR3 covers 15 residues. With V trimmed by 4 bases and J by 3 bases, 5 bases remained unmatched. The germline V gene encodes CDR1 SGDLS and CDR2 YYNGEE. This chain's CDR3 is CASSPVLAGTDTQYF. Written as DNA, the CDR3 is TGTGCCAGCAGCCCTGTACTAGCGGGGACAGATACGCAGTATTTT. Full variable domain (missing parts from reference TRBV9 and TRBJ2-3): DSGVTQTPKHLITATGQRVTLRCSPRSGDLSVYWYQQSLDQGLQFLIQYYNGEERAKGNILERFSAQQFPDLHSELNLSSLELGDSALYFCASSPVLAGTDTQYFGPGTRLTVL.

The sample holds one count of this clone. CDR3 in DNA: TGTGCCAGCAGTGTATCCGGACAGACTAGCACAGATACGCAGTATTTT. It encodes CASSVSGQTSTDTQYF. The chain links TRBV6-1 to TRBJ2-3; D perhaps matches TRBD1 (6 bases). CDR1 is MNHNS and CDR2 is SASEGT in the germline V gene. V was clipped by 4 bases and J by 0 bases, with 14 bases between them. The CDR3 is made up of 16 amino acids.

V is TRBV3-1 (or the pseudogene TRBV3-2) and J is TRBJ1-3; D might be TRBD1 (6 bases). V was clipped by 4 bases and J by 6 bases, with 13 bases between them. Germline V gives CDR1 LGHDT, CDR2 YNNKEL (reference sequence). The CDR3 is 14 residues long. The CDR3 spells CASSPRTVLNTIYF. In nucleotides, the CDR3 is TGTGCCAGCAGCCCCAGGACAGTTTTAAACACCATATATTTT.

This rearrangement joins TRBV13 to TRBJ1-2; D unclear. From germline, CDR1 is PRHDT and CDR2 FYEKMQ (reference sequence). The CDR3 has 12 residues. The V and J ends lost 1 base and 10 bases respectively, with 10 bases between them. The CDR3 protein is CASSLVGRLYTF. The DNA of the CDR3 is TGTGCCAGCAGCTTAGTTGGGCGTCTCTACACCTTC.

V is TRBV5-1 and J is TRBJ2-5; D gene ambiguous. The germline V and J ends were trimmed by 2 bases and 4 bases, with 12 bases remaining between them. The CDR3 is made up of 14 amino acids. Germline loops: CDR1 SGHRS, CDR2 YFSETQ. The CDR3 nucleotides are TGCGCCAGCAGCTTACGGTCCGGCGGAGAGACCCAGTACTTC. Protein sequence: CASSLRSGGETQYF.

The gene calls are TRBV20-1 and TRBJ2-2; 10 bases are a match to TRBD2. Germline V CDR1 and CDR2: DFQATT, SNEGSKA (reference sequence). V lost 3 bases and J lost 7; bases outside the gene matches: 8. CDR3 size: 15 residues. This CDR3 reads CSASELAGVGGELFF. The CDR3 coding sequence is TGCAGTGCTAGTGAGCTAGCGGGGGTAGGCGGGGAGCTGTTTTTT.

The V gene is TRBV18, the J gene TRBJ1-4; no reliable D call. Germline loops: CDR1 KGHSH, CDR2 LQKENI. The CDR3 runs 14 residues. V shed 5 bases and J shed 3 bases, with 10 bases lying between them. For the CDR3, the DNA is TGTGCCAGCTCAGAAGTCAGGTCTAATGAAAAACTGTTTTTT. It translates to CASSEVRSNEKLFF.

The rearrangement joins TRBV2 to TRBJ1-5; D not certain. Germline V gene lookup returns CDR1 SNHLY and CDR2 FYNNEI. The CDR3 runs to 15 residues. V was clipped by 8 bases and J by 5 bases, with 19 bases between them. The CDR3: CASRRVVHRDQPQHF. DNA of the CDR3: TGTGCCAGCCGGAGGGTCGTCCACCGAGATCAGCCCCAGCATTTT.

The CDR3 is CASSLQPSERGGLETQYF. The CDR3 bases are TGCGCCAGCAGCCTACAGCCCTCTGAGCGGGGGGGCCTTGAGACCCAGTACTTC. The chain joins TRBV4-1 to TRBJ2-5, with TRBD2 identical over 10 bases. The V gene's germline CDR1 is MGHRA and CDR2 YSYEKL. The CDR3 covers 18 residues. Germline trimming cut 4 bases from V and 5 bases from J; bases unmatched to any gene: 16.

This chain uses TRBV7-9 with TRBJ2-1; D gene ambiguous. Between the trimmed V and J ends, which lost 1 base and 2 bases, there was a span of 12 bases. Germline CDR1 and CDR2: SEHNR and FQNEAQ (reference sequence). CDR3 size: 16 residues. As DNA, the CDR3 is TGTGCCAGCAGCTTAGGTCAGGCAGGTACCTACAATGAGCAGTTCTTC. This encodes CASSLGQAGTYNEQFF. Full variable domain (outside the CDR3, taken from reference TRBV7-9 and TRBJ2-1): DTGVSQNPRHKITKRGQNVTFRCDPISEHNRLYWYRQTLGQGPEFLTYFQNEAQLEKSRLLSDRFSAERPKGSFSTLEIQRTEQGDSAMYLCASSLGQAGTYNEQFFGPGTRLTVL.

The V and J genes are TRBV24-1 and TRBJ1-2; maybe TRBD1 (6 bases). The CDR3 runs to 13 residues. CDR1 and CDR2 from the germline V gene are KGHDR and SFDVKD. The germline V and J ends were trimmed by 3 bases and 8 bases, with 12 bases remaining between them. As DNA, the CDR3 is TGTGCCACCAGTGATCACACAGGGTTCGGCTACACCTTC. This sequence encodes CATSDHTGFGYTF.

This clone was detected only once. The rearrangement uses TRBV5-5 and TRBJ1-5; D possibly corresponds to TRBD1 (6 bases). V was trimmed by 2 bases and J by 3 bases, leaving 9 bases between them. This CDR3 has 14 amino acids. Germline V CDR1 and CDR2: SGHKS, YYEKEE (reference sequence). CDR3 in amino acids: CASSFGQNNQPQHF. In DNA, the CDR3 is TGTGCCAGCAGCTTTGGACAGAACAATCAGCCCCAGCATTTT.

The V and J genes are TRBV30 and TRBJ1-2; possibly TRBD1 for D (6 bases). V was pared by 0 bases and J by 5 bases, with 10 bases between. This CDR3 comprises 13 residues. CDR1 and CDR2 from the germline V gene are GTSNPN and SVGIG (reference sequence). This CDR3 is CAWSVQGYYGYTF. In nucleotides, the CDR3 is TGTGCCTGGAGTGTACAGGGTTATTATGGCTACACCTTC.

The chain is built from TRBV5-4 and TRBJ1-2, with D perhaps matching TRBD1 (6 bases). This CDR3 is built from 16 residues. CDR1 and CDR2 from the germline V gene are SGHNT and YYREEE (reference sequence). Between the trimmed V and J ends, which lost 0 bases and 4 bases, there was a span of 16 bases. CDR3 loop: CASSLDRASLFYGYTF. The CDR3 nucleotides read TGTGCCAGCAGCTTGGACAGGGCCTCTCTCTTCTATGGCTACACCTTC.

This rearrangement joins TRBV5-4 to TRBJ1-2; D remains unclear. V lost 4 bases to trimming and J lost 4 bases, with 17 bases between them. The V gene's germline CDR1 is SGHNT and CDR2 YYREEE (reference sequence). The CDR3 covers 15 residues. The CDR3 here is CASSTEEGKGYGYTF. The CDR3 region has the DNA TGTGCCAGCAGCACCGAGGAGGGTAAGGGCTATGGCTACACCTTC.

This clone was detected only a few times. J is TRBJ1-2 and V is TRBV29-1, with D unclear. Per the germline V gene, CDR1 is SQVTM and CDR2 is ANQGSEA. V was trimmed by 0 bases and J by 5 bases, leaving 13 bases between them. The CDR3 covers 14 residues. The CDR3 is CSVEDETMEYGYTF. CDR3 sequence (DNA): TGCAGCGTTGAAGACGAGACGATGGAGTATGGCTACACCTTC.

V usage is TRBV7-2 and J usage is TRBJ1-5, with D possibly TRBD1 on 6 matching bases. This CDR3 has 15 amino acids. From germline, CDR1 is SGHTA and CDR2 FQGNSA. V was clipped by 5 bases and J by 0 bases, with 11 bases between them. The chain's CDR3 is CASSDRGFSNQPQHF. The CDR3 DNA sequence: TGTGCCAGCAGCGATAGGGGGTTTAGCAATCAGCCCCAGCATTTT.

This clone was observed a few times. The chain has TRBV7-2 and TRBJ1-5; no reliable D call. V was clipped by 4 bases and J by 9 bases, with 10 bases between them. CDR1 is SGHTA and CDR2 is FQGNSA in the germline V gene. This CDR3 has 12 amino acids. CDR3 protein: CASSWIPGPQHF. The CDR3, as DNA: TGTGCCAGCAGCTGGATCCCGGGGCCCCAGCATTTT.

This clone was counted ten times or more. The chain has TRBV7-9 and TRBJ2-1; 8 bases line up with TRBD2. Germline V gene lookup returns CDR1 SEHNR and CDR2 FQNEAQ (reference sequence). The CDR3 spans 15 residues. After removal of 2 bases from V and 6 bases from J, the junction contained 6 bases not matched to a gene. The CDR3 DNA reads TGTGCCAGCAGCTTAATTCGGGGGGGACTCAATGAGCAGTTCTTC. Encoded protein: CASSLIRGGLNEQFF.

The chain recombines TRBV5-1 with TRBJ1-2; 8 positions agree with TRBD1. The CDR3 consists of 14 residues. Germline V gene sequence: CDR1 SGHRS, CDR2 YFSETQ. V gave up 0 bases and J gave up 7 bases; unmatched junction bases: 5. The CDR3 DNA is TGCGCCAGCAGCTTGGCGACAGGGGAAAGTGGCTACACCTTC. This gives the protein CASSLATGESGYTF.

This chain uses TRBV5-5 with TRBJ2-5; 9 positions agree with TRBD1. V shed 4 bases and J 6 bases; nucleotides not matched to a gene: 7. This CDR3 has 14 amino acids. From germline, CDR1 is SGHKS and CDR2 YYEKEE (reference sequence). The CDR3 DNA reads TGTGCCAGCAGCCTAGGACAGGGGATGAAGACCCAGTACTTC. Translated: CASSLGQGMKTQYF.

The genes are TRBV27 and TRBJ1-2; 7 nucleotides match TRBD1. With 4 bases clipped from V and 7 bases from J, the junction kept 12 bases outside the gene matches. Germline values: CDR1 MNHEY, CDR2 SMNVEV (reference sequence). The CDR3 totals 15 residues. In DNA form, the CDR3 reads TGTGCCAGCAGTTCTCTTAGAGGGGGCGCCGGTGGCTACACCTTC. Protein: CASSSLRGGAGGYTF.

The genes are TRBV12-3 or TRBV12-4 and TRBJ1-2; D possibly corresponds to TRBD1 (5 bases). The CDR3 runs 13 residues. V was trimmed by 6 bases and J by 8 bases, leaving 16 bases between them. This chain's CDR3 is CASRLGLRGGYTF. Written as DNA, the CDR3 is TGTGCCAGCAGGCTCGGGCTGCGGGGGGGCTACACCTTC.